This is a list of T cell receptor beta chains from one sample in a study of cytomegalovirus exposure and HLA in healthy donors. Sequenced by immunoSEQ multiplex PCR; TCRdb stores in-frame clones only, minus some. The table has 190,000 or so clones, around three quarters seen once. Sequenced sample: PBMCs. These receptors originate from a boy younger than 18 in good health and CMV-seronegative. CDR3s include the opening cysteine and the closing phenylalanine or tryptophan. A D gene is named only where the DNA matches it firmly. A row's size may be missing; if present it is once, few, many or a size class.

D gene	J gene	clone size	V gene	CDR3 protein	CDR3 DNA
.	TRBJ2-3	.	TRBV13	CASSTRVGGTDTQYF	TGTGCCAGCAGCACCAGGGTAGGGGGCACAGATACGCAGTATTTT
TRBD1	TRBJ1-2	.	TRBV4-2	CASSQRDRSTYGYTF	TGTGCCAGCAGCCAGAGGGACAGGTCAACCTATGGCTACACCTTC
.	TRBJ1-2	.	TRBV11-1	CASSPGQTPNYGYTF	TGTGCCAGCAGCCCCGGACAGACTCCTAACTATGGCTACACCTTC
.	TRBJ2-5	.	TRBV5-6	CASSRTGAGETQYF	TGTGCCAGCAGCCGAACAGGCGCAGGGGAGACCCAGTACTTC
.	TRBJ1-2	.	TRBV7-9	CSSSLAGRGDYGYTF	TGTTCCAGCAGCTTAGCGGGGAGGGGGGACTATGGCTACACCTTC
.	TRBJ2-1	.	TRBV19	CASSILADYNEQFF	TGTGCCAGTAGTATCTTGGCAGACTACAATGAGCAGTTCTTC
.	TRBJ2-7	few	TRBV2	CASSEYSNYEQYF	TGTGCCAGCAGTGAATACAGCAACTACGAGCAGTACTTC
.	TRBJ1-4	.	TRBV10-2	CASSESAVTNEKLFF	TGCGCCAGCAGTGAGTCGGCGGTAACTAATGAAAAACTGTTTTTT
.	TRBJ2-7	.	TRBV11-2	CASRLGRESYEQYF	TGTGCCAGCAGACTCGGCAGGGAATCCTACGAGCAGTACTTC
.	TRBJ1-2	.	TRBV6-1	CASSERTTNYGYTF	TGTGCCAGCAGTGAACGGACTACTAACTATGGCTACACCTTC
TRBD2	TRBJ2-3	.	TRBV10-3	CAISESYRTSEMNTDTQYF	TGTGCCATCAGTGAGTCTTACCGGACTAGCGAGATGAACACAGATACGCAGTATTTT
TRBD1	TRBJ2-3	.	TRBV11-2	CASSQLIAGGSTDTQYF	TGTGCCAGCAGCCAACTAATTGCAGGGGGAAGCACAGATACGCAGTATTTT
.	TRBJ1-1	.	TRBV30	CAWTNGGGNTEAFF	TGTGCCTGGACCAACGGGGGAGGGAACACTGAAGCTTTCTTT
TRBD2	TRBJ2-2	.	TRBV6-1	CAVAGANTGELFF	TGTGCCGTAGCGGGGGCGAACACCGGGGAGCTGTTTTTT
.	TRBJ1-5	.	TRBV2	CASSWTVSNQPQHF	TGTGCCAGCAGTTGGACAGTGAGCAATCAGCCCCAGCATTTT
.	TRBJ2-5	.	TRBV19	CASSIVRQGSETQYF	TGTGCCAGTAGTATAGTCCGGCAGGGATCGGAGACCCAGTACTTC
TRBD2	TRBJ2-5	few	TRBV30	CAWRLAGGGETQYF	TGTGCCTGGAGACTAGCGGGGGGGGGAGAGACCCAGTACTTC
.	TRBJ1-5	few	TRBV7-2	CASSLGGLGSQPQHF	TGTGCCAGCAGCTTAGGGGGACTGGGCAGTCAGCCCCAGCATTTT
TRBD1	TRBJ2-1	.	TRBV19	CASSGTGDNEQFF	TGTGCCAGTAGTGGGACAGGGGACAATGAGCAGTTCTTC
.	TRBJ2-3	few	TRBV7-2	CASSLKAGSITDTQYF	TGTGCCAGCAGCTTAAAGGCAGGGTCCATCACAGATACGCAGTATTTT
.	TRBJ2-3	.	TRBV4-1	CASSQDRGADTQYF	TGCGCCAGCAGCCAAGATAGGGGTGCAGATACGCAGTATTTT
.	TRBJ1-1	.	TRBV30	CAWSEIRDYGEAFF	TGTGCCTGGAGTGAAATTCGGGATTATGGTGAAGCTTTCTTT
TRBD2	TRBJ2-1	.	TRBV19	CASEGLGTSGMQQFF	TGTGCCAGTGAGGGCCTCGGGACTAGCGGGATGCAACAGTTCTTC
TRBD1	TRBJ1-4	.	TRBV19	CASTSTGGSEKLFF	TGTGCCAGTACCTCGACAGGGGGAAGTGAAAAACTGTTTTTT